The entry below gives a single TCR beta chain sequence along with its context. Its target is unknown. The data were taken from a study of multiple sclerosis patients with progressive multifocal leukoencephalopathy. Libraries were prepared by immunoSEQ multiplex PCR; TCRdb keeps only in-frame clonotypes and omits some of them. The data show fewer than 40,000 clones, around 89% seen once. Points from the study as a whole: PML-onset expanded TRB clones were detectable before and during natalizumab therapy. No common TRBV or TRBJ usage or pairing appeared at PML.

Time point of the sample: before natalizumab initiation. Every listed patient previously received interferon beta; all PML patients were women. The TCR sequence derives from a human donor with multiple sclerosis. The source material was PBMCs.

CDR3 DNA sequence: TGTGCCAGCAGTTTCATTATCAGCGGGAGAGATGAGCAGTTCTTC. Its protein is CASSFIISGRDEQFF. The gene calls are TRBV28 and TRBJ2-1; 8 bases map to TRBD2. CDR1 and CDR2 (germline): MDHEN, SYDVKM. CDR3 size: 15 residues. The V gene end was trimmed by 3 bases and the J gene end by 8 bases; junction bases not matched to a gene: 9.